These 9 T cell receptor beta chains were sequenced from one sample in a study of blood T cell repertoires in COVID-19. Sequenced by immunoSEQ multiplex PCR; TCRdb stores in-frame clones only, minus some. The sample has around 99,000 clones, over 80% seen once. Specimen: peripheral blood. The receptors shown here come from a woman aged 60 to 75 with acute or convalescent COVID-19.

The V gene is TRBV12-3 or TRBV12-4, the J gene TRBJ1-5, with D possibly TRBD1 on 5 matching bases. Trimming cost V 6 bases and J 8 bases, with 11 bases left between them. The CDR3 loop spans 12 amino acids. CDR3 nucleotides: TGTGCCAGCAGGCGGGGGGATGAGCCCCAGCATTTT. The encoded protein is CASRRGDEPQHF.

The chain joins TRBV5-1 to TRBJ2-5, with a possible D match to TRBD1 (6 bases). Germline V gene lookup returns CDR1 SGHRS and CDR2 YFSETQ. The CDR3 is 16 residues long. V lost 2 bases to trimming and J lost 1 base, with 15 bases between them. The CDR3 DNA reads as TGCGCCAGCAGCTTCTCCAGGGGCCTAGGCCAAGAGACCCAGTACTTC. Encoded protein: CASSFSRGLGQETQYF. Complete variable domain (other parts from reference TRBV5-1 and TRBJ2-5): KAGVTQTPRYLIKTRGQQVTLSCSPISGHRSVSWYQQTPGQGLQFLFEYFSETQRNKGNFPGRFSGRQFSNSRSEMNVSTLELGDSALYLCASSFSRGLGQETQYFGPGTRLLVL.

This chain connects TRBV28 to TRBJ2-7, with TRBD2 identical over 10 bases. From germline, CDR1 is MDHEN and CDR2 SYDVKM. Germline trimming cut 3 bases from V and 5 bases from J; bases unmatched to any gene: 10. The CDR3 extends over 16 amino acids. The CDR3 reads CASSLVTSGMGHEQYF. The CDR3 nucleotides are TGTGCCAGCAGTTTGGTAACTAGCGGGATGGGGCACGAGCAGTACTTC. Using reference TRBV28 and TRBJ2-7 for the parts outside the CDR3, the full variable domain is DVKVTQSSRYLVKRTGEKVFLECVQDMDHENMFWYRQDPGLGLRLIYFSYDVKMKEKGDIPEGYSVSREKKERFSLILESASTNQTSMYLCASSLVTSGMGHEQYFGPGTRLTVT.

The gene calls are TRBV3-1 (or the pseudogene TRBV3-2) and TRBJ1-5; a possible D gene is TRBD1 (6 bases). Looked up from germline, CDR1 is LGHDT and CDR2 is YNNKEL (reference sequence). The V and J ends lost 4 bases and 0 bases respectively, with 10 bases between them. The length of the CDR3 is 15 residues. CDR3 in amino acids: CASSRGGASNQPQHF. DNA of the CDR3: TGTGCCAGCAGCCGGGGGGGGGCTAGCAATCAGCCCCAGCATTTT.

This chain links TRBV5-4 with TRBJ2-5, with D possibly being TRBD2 (5 bases). The ends were cut back, 0 bases at V and 3 bases at J, with 9 bases in the middle. CDR1 and CDR2 from the germline V gene are SGHNT and YYREEE (reference sequence). The CDR3 runs to 14 residues. CDR3 sequence (DNA): TGTGCCAGCAGCTTGGACAGCGGTAAAGAGACCCAGTACTTC. Protein product: CASSLDSGKETQYF.

Only a few counts were recorded for this clone. The chain uses TRBV6-5 and TRBJ1-4; D uncertain. CDR3 length equals 13 residues. Germline assignment: CDR1 MNHEY and CDR2 SVGAGI. V was pared by 4 bases and J by 2 bases, with 5 bases between. In DNA form, the CDR3 reads TGTGCCAGCAGTTCCGAGACTAATGAAAAACTGTTTTTT. This sequence encodes CASSSETNEKLFF.

This clone has a single count. This sequence joins TRBV7-8 and TRBJ2-7; 9 nucleotides line up with TRBD1. Germline V gene lookup returns CDR1 SGHVS and CDR2 FQNEAQ. CDR3 size: 14 residues. Unmatched junction bases numbered 5, after V lost 5 bases and J lost 3 bases. In DNA form, the CDR3 reads TGTGCCAGCAGCACTCCGGGACAGGGCTACGAGCAGTACTTC. The encoded protein is CASSTPGQGYEQYF.

This clone is medium-sized within its sample. In nucleotides, the CDR3 is TGTGCCAGTAGTTCCCGGGACACTGCTTACGAGCAGTACTTC. Amino acid sequence: CASSSRDTAYEQYF. V usage is TRBV19 and J usage is TRBJ2-7; maybe TRBD1 (6 bases). Looked up from germline, CDR1 is LNHDA and CDR2 is SQIVND (reference sequence). Trimming took 5 bases from V and 4 from J, leaving 15 bases between them. The CDR3 loop spans 14 amino acids.

V gene TRBV5-4 combines with J gene TRBJ2-3; TRBD1 agrees at 10 bases. Germline CDR1 and CDR2: SGHNT and YYREEE (reference sequence). CDR3 length equals 16 residues. The ends lost 5 bases at V and 5 bases at J; junction bases unmatched: 11. This chain's CDR3 is CASRSMTGGPGDTQYF. CDR3 DNA: TGTGCCAGCAGATCAATGACAGGGGGCCCGGGAGATACGCAGTATTTT.